This T cell receptor (beta chain) originates from a study of blood T cell repertoires in COVID-19. Study overall: The samples span acute and convalescent COVID-19 from the United States, Italy and Spain. The analysed material was cDNA or gDNA that came from T cells, B-cell-depleted T cells, or PBMCs.

Germline trimming cut 5 bases from V and 5 bases from J; bases unmatched to any gene: 11. This CDR3 spans 17 amino acids. Germline V CDR1 and CDR2: LNHNV, YYDKDF (reference sequence). Original processing notes: Cell counts per sample came from amplifying reference gene primers. The data were produced by immunoSEQ multiplex PCR, yet TCRdb's version contains in-frame clones alone and is incomplete. The DNA gave D and trimming, while V, J and clone size come from that table. The table records roughly 180,000 clones, about four fifths of them present only once. Sequencing used peripheral blood. The genes are TRBV15 and TRBJ2-5; 13 bases line up with TRBD2. The TCR was taken from a man in his forties who had recovered from COVID-19. The DNA for the CDR3 is TGTGCCACCAGCTTCGGGACTAGCGGGACCAAGTGGGAGACCCAGTACTTC. Translated, it gives CATSFGTSGTKWETQYF. The full variable domain, rest sourced from reference TRBV15 and TRBJ2-5, is DAMVIQNPRYQVTQFGKPVTLSCSQTLNHNVMYWYQQKSSQAPKLLFHYYDKDFNNEADTPDNFQSRRPNTSFCFLDIRSPGLGDTAMYLCATSFGTSGTKWETQYFGPGTRLLVL.